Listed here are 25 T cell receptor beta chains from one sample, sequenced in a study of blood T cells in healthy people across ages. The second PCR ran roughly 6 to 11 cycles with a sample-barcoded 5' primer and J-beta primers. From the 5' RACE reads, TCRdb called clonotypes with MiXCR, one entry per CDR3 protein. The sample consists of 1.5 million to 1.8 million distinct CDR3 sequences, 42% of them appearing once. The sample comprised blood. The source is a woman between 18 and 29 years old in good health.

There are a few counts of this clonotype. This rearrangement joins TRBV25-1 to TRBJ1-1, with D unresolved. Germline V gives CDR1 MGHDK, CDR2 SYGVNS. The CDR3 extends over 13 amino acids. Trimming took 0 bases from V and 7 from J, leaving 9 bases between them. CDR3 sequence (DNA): TGTGCCAGCAGTGAATACCTCGAGGGTGAAGCTTTCTTT. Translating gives CASSEYLEGEAFF.

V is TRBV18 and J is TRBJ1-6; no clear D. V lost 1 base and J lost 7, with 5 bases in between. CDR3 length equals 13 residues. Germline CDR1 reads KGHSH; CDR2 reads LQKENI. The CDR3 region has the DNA TGTGCCAGCTCACCACAGATCAATTCACCCCTCCACTTT. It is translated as CASSPQINSPLHF.

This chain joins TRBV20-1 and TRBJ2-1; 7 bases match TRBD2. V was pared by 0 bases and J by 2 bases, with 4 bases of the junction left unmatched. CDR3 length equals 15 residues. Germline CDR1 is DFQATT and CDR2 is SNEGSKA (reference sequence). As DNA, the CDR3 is TGCAGTGCTAGAGACCTAGCGGCCGCCTACAATGAGCAGTTCTTC. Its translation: CSARDLAAAYNEQFF.

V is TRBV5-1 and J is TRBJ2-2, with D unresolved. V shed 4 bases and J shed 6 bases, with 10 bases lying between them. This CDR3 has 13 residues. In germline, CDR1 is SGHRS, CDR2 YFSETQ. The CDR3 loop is CASSLLPAGELFF. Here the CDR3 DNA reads TGCGCCAGCAGCCTCCTACCAGCCGGGGAGCTGTTTTTT.

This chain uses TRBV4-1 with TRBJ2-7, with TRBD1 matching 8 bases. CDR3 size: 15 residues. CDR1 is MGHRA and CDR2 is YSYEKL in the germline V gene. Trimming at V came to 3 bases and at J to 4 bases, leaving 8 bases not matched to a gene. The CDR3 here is CASSHGAGGLYEQYF. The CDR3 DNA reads TGCGCCAGCAGCCATGGGGCAGGGGGCTTGTACGAGCAGTACTTC.

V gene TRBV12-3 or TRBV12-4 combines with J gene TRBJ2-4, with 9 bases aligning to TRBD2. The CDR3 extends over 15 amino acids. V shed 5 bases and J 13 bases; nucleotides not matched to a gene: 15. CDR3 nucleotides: TGTGCCAGCAGTACAAGCGGGAGGCGATACAATGAGCAGTACTTC. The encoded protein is CASSTSGRRYNEQYF.

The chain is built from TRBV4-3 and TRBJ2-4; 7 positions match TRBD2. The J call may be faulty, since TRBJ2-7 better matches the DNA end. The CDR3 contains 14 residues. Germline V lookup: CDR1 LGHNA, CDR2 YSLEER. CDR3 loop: CASSQRWGGYEQYF. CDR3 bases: TGCGCCAGCAGCCAAAGGTGGGGAGGGTACGAGCAGTACTTC.

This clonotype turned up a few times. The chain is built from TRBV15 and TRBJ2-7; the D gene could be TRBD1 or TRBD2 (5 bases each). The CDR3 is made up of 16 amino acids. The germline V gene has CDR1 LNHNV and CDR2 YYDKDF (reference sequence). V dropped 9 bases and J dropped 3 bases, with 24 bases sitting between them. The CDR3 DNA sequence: TGTGCCACTGCCGGACAACGGGGCCTAAAACGCTACGAGCAGTACTTC. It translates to CATAGQRGLKRYEQYF. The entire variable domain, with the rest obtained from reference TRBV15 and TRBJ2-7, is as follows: DAMVIQNPRYQVTQFGKPVTLSCSQTLNHNVMYWYQQKSSQAPKLLFHYYDKDFNNEADTPDNFQSRRPNTSFCFLDIRSPGLGDTAMYLCATAGQRGLKRYEQYFGPGTRLTVT.

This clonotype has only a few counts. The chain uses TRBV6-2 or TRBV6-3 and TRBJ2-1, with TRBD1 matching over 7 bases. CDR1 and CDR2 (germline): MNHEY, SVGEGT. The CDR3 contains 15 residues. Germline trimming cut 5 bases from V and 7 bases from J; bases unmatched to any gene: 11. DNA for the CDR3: TGTGCCAGCAGTCTTAGCCGACAGGGTAGAAATGAGCAGTTCTTC. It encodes CASSLSRQGRNEQFF.

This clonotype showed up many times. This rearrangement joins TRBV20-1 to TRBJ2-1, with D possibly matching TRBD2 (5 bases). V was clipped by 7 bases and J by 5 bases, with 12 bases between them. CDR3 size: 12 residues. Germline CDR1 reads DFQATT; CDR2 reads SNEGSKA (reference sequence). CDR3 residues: CSGTPHHNEQFF. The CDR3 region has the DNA TGCAGTGGGACTCCGCACCACAATGAGCAGTTCTTC.

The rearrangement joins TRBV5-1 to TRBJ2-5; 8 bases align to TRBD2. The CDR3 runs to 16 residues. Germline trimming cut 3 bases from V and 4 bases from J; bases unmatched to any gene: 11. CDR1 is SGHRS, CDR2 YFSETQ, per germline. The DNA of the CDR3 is TGCGCCAGCAGCTCCGATGGACGTCTAGCGGGAGAGACCCAGTACTTC. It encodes CASSSDGRLAGETQYF.

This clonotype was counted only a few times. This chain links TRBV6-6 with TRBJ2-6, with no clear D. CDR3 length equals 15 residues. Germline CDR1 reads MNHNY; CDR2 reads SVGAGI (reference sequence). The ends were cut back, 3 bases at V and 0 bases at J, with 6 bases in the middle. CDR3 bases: TGTGCCAGCAGTTATATGAACTCTGGGGCCAACGTCCTGACTTTC. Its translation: CASSYMNSGANVLTF.

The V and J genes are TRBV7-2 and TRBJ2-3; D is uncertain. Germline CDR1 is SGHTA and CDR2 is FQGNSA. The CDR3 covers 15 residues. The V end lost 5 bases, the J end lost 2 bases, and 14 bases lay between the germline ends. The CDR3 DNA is TGTGCCAGCAGCATCGGACCTACCAACACAGATACGCAGTATTTT. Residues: CASSIGPTNTDTQYF.

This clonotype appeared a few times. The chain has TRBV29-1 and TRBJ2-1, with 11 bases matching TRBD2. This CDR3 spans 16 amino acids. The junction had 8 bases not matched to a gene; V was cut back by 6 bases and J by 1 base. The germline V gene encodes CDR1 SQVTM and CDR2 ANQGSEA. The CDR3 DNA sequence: TGCAGCGTCACTCTCATAGCGGGGGGGTCCTACAATGAGCAGTTCTTC. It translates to CSVTLIAGGSYNEQFF.

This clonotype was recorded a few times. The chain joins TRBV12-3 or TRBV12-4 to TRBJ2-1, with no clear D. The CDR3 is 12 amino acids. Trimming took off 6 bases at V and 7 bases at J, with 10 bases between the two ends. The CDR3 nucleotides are TGTGCCAGCAGGATGAATCAGAATGAGCAGTTCTTC. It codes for CASRMNQNEQFF.

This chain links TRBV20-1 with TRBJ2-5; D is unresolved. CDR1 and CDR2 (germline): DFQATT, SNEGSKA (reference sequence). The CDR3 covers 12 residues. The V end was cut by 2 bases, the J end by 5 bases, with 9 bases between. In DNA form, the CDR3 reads TGCAGTGCTAGAAGAATGGTGGAGACCCAGTACTTC. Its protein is CSARRMVETQYF.

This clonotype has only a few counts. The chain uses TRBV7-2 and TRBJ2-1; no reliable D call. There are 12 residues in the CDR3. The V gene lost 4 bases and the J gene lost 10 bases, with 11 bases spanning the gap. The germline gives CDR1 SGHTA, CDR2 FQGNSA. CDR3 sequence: CASSSANVEQFF. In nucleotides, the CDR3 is TGTGCCAGCAGCTCAGCTAATGTAGAGCAGTTCTTC.

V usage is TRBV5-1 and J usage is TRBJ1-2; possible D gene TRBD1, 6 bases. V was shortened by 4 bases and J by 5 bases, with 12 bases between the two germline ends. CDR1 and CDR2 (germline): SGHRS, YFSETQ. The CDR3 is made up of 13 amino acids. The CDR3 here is CASSKGQFYGYTF. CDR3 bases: TGCGCCAGCAGCAAAGGACAGTTTTATGGCTACACCTTC. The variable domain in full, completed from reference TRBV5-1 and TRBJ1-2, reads KAGVTQTPRYLIKTRGQQVTLSCSPISGHRSVSWYQQTPGQGLQFLFEYFSETQRNKGNFPGRFSGRQFSNSRSEMNVSTLELGDSALYLCASSKGQFYGYTFGSGTRLTVV.

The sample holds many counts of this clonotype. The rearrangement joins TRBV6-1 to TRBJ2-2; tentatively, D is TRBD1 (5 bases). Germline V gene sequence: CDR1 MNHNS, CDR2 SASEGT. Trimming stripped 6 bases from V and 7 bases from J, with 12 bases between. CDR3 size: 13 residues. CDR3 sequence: CASSAGIRGELFF. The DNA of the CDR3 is TGTGCCAGCAGCGCAGGGATTCGCGGGGAGCTGTTTTTT.

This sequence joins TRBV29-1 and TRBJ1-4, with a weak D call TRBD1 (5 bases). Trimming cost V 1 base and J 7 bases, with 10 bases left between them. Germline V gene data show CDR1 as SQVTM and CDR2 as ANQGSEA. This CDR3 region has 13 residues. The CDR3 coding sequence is TGCAGCGTTGAAGTTCAGGGTTCTGAAAAACTGTTTTTT. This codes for CSVEVQGSEKLFF.

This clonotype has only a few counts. CDR3 region: CASSWEQGPSGGYTF. The CDR3 bases are TGTGCCAGCAGTTGGGAACAGGGGCCATCGGGTGGCTACACCTTC. This chain joins TRBV25-1 and TRBJ1-2, with TRBD1 matching 7 bases. This CDR3 is 15 amino acids long. The V and J ends lost 5 bases and 7 bases, in that order; junction bases with no gene match: 13. From germline, CDR1 is MGHDK and CDR2 SYGVNS.

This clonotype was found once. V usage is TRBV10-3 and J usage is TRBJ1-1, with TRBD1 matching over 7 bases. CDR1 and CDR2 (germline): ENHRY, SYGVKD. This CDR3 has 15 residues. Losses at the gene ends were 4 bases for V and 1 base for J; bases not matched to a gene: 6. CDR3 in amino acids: CAISGPQGGNTEAFF. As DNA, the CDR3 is TGTGCCATCAGTGGACCCCAGGGGGGGAACACTGAAGCTTTCTTT.

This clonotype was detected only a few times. The CDR3 region has the DNA TGTGCCAGCAGCCATTACCAGGGGATTGGCACTGAAGCTTTCTTT. It yields the protein CASSHYQGIGTEAFF. V is TRBV14 and J is TRBJ1-1; perhaps TRBD1 as D (6 bases). Germline V lookup: CDR1 SGHDN, CDR2 FVKESK. The CDR3 sequence is 15 residues long. V was cut by 3 bases and J by 4 bases, with 15 bases left in between.

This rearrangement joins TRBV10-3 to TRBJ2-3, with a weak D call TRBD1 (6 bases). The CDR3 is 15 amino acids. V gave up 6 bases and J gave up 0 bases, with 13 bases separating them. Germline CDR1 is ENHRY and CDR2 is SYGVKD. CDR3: CAISLQGTSTDTQYF. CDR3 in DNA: TGTGCCATCAGCCTACAGGGAACTAGCACAGATACGCAGTATTTT.

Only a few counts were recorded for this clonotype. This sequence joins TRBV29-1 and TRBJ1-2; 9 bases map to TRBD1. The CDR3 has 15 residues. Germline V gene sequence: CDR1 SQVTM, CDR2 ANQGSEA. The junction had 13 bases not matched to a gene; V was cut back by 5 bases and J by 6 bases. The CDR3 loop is CSVQPTGGADHGYTF. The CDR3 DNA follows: TGCAGCGTTCAGCCAACAGGGGGCGCAGATCATGGCTACACCTTC.